Presented here are 25 T cell receptor beta chains from one specimen sequenced in a study of T cells after yellow fever vaccination. TCRdb re-derived calls from the 5' RACE reads in MiXCR, one entry per CDR3 protein. Of about 260,000 distinct CDR3 sequences in the sample, roughly 4.8% are singletons; the top ten hold more than 3%. Sequencing used CD4+ T cells sorted from PBMCs, obtained on the day of the yellow fever booster vaccination. All receptors come from a man aged 18-30 years who received the YFV17D yellow fever vaccine.

As regards this clonotype: It may be a read error: a sequence one base away is much more abundant. The chain joins TRBV20-1 to TRBJ2-1; TRBD2 matches at 9 bases. The ends lost 6 bases at V and 9 bases at J; junction bases unmatched: 12. The CDR3 is 14 amino acids. Germline CDR1 and CDR2: DFQATT and SNEGSKA (reference sequence). The CDR3 DNA follows: TGCAGTGCCCCGAGGGGACTAGCCTCCCGTGAGCAGTTCTTC. The encoded protein is CSAPRGLASREQFF.

The J gene is TRBJ2-2, the V gene TRBV7-2, with 11 bases fitting TRBD2. Germline CDR1 and CDR2: SGHTA and FQGNSA. The CDR3 covers 17 residues. Trimming took 5 bases from V and 4 from J; bases not matched to a gene: 9. The chain's CDR3 is CASSRKGTSGSTGELFF. CDR3 nucleotides: TGTGCCAGCAGCCGCAAGGGGACTAGCGGTTCCACCGGGGAGCTGTTTTTT.

In this sample, this clonotype turned up many times. The chain uses TRBV12-3 or TRBV12-4 and TRBJ1-1; D ambiguous. There are 13 residues in the CDR3. Trimming shortened V by 3 bases and J by 3 bases, and 8 bases separated the two germline ends. The CDR3 loop is CASSLEPDTEAFF. The CDR3 region has the DNA TGTGCCAGCAGTTTGGAGCCGGACACTGAAGCTTTCTTT.

This clonotype showed up just a few times. V is TRBV5-3 and J is TRBJ2-7, with TRBD2 as a possible D gene (5 bases). TRBV5-3 is an ORF for which the function is uncertain. V was trimmed by 4 bases and J by 3 bases, leaving 20 bases between them. This CDR3 region has 16 residues. This CDR3 reads CARSPEEESPYYEQYV. In nucleotides, the CDR3 is TGTGCCAGAAGCCCGGAGGAGGAGTCACCATACTACGAGCAGTACGTC.

This chain joins TRBV5-4 and TRBJ2-1; perhaps TRBD2 as D (6 bases). This CDR3 has 15 residues. The germline gives CDR1 SGHNT, CDR2 YYREEE (reference sequence). V was clipped by 3 bases and J by 8 bases, with 18 bases between them. The CDR3 region is CASSSSPGTSHEQFF. CDR3 in DNA: TGTGCCAGCAGCTCCAGCCCCGGGACTTCCCATGAGCAGTTCTTC.

The sample holds many counts of this clonotype. Here the CDR3 DNA reads TGCGCCAGCAGCCAAGACTTTCAGACAGGGGCCAGGGGTGGCTACACCTTC. It yields the protein CASSQDFQTGARGGYTF. V and J are TRBV4-3 and TRBJ1-2; 8 bases fit TRBD1. The CDR3 length is 17 residues. Germline CDR1 and CDR2: LGHNA and YSLEER. Unmatched junction bases numbered 13, after V lost 0 bases and J lost 7 bases.

This clonotype has a handful of counts. The CDR3 DNA follows: TGTGCCAGTAGTATTCGGGGCAGTCCAACTTCTAACTATGGCTACACCTTC. Protein: CASSIRGSPTSNYGYTF. This rearrangement joins TRBV19 to TRBJ1-2, with a possible D match to TRBD1 (5 bases). This CDR3 spans 17 amino acids. Trimming left V 3 bases short and J 0 bases short, with 17 bases between. Germline loops: CDR1 LNHDA, CDR2 SQIVND (reference sequence).

The genes are TRBV6-6 and TRBJ1-6; D ambiguous. The germline V and J ends were trimmed by 2 bases and 9 bases, with 5 bases remaining between them. Germline CDR1 MNHNY, CDR2 SVGAGI (reference sequence). The CDR3 is 12 residues long. The CDR3: CASSYIRSPLHF. The DNA of the CDR3 is TGTGCCAGCAGTTACATTCGTTCACCCCTCCACTTT.

This clonotype was picked up many times. The rearrangement links TRBV5-5 to TRBJ2-1, with a weak D call TRBD1 (6 bases). CDR3 size: 14 residues. Germline CDR1 and CDR2: SGHKS and YYEKEE (reference sequence). The V end lost 4 bases, the J end lost 8 bases, and 16 bases lay between the germline ends. CDR3 protein: CASSIWDIRDEQFF. In DNA form, the CDR3 reads TGTGCCAGCAGCATCTGGGACATCCGGGATGAGCAGTTCTTC.

This clonotype was seen at least ten times. V gene TRBV11-3 combines with J gene TRBJ2-1, with 8 positions matching TRBD2. The ends lost 5 bases at V and 10 bases at J; junction bases unmatched: 7. This CDR3 spans 13 amino acids. In germline, CDR1 is SGHNT, CDR2 YENEEA. The CDR3 reads CASSGRGGLEQFF. For the CDR3, the DNA is TGTGCCAGCAGCGGCCGGGGGGGCTTGGAGCAGTTCTTC. Full variable domain (outside the CDR3, taken from reference TRBV11-3 and TRBJ2-1): EAGVVQSPRYKIIEKKQPVAFWCNPISGHNTLYWYLQNLGQGPELLIRYENEEAVDDSQLPKDRFSAERLKGVDSTLKIQPAELGDSAVYLCASSGRGGLEQFFGPGTRLTVL.

This clonotype came up a few times. The chain joins TRBV5-5 to TRBJ2-2; 7 bases match TRBD2. CDR3 length: 14 residues. Germline CDR1 SGHKS, CDR2 YYEKEE (reference sequence). Trimming removed 7 bases from V and 4 bases from J; junction bases left unmatched: 7. Here the CDR3 DNA reads TGTGCCAGCCGGGGGGAGCAGGCCACCGGGGAGCTGTTTTTT. Its protein product is CASRGEQATGELFF.

This clonotype occurred once. The chain carries TRBV6-5 and TRBJ2-2, with D perhaps TRBD1 or TRBD2 (5 bases each). The CDR3 runs 13 residues. Trimming pared 3 bases from V and 7 bases from J, leaving 9 bases between. In germline, CDR1 is MNHEY, CDR2 SVGAGI. The CDR3: CASSYEGNGELFF. The CDR3 DNA reads as TGTGCCAGCAGTTATGAGGGGAACGGGGAGCTGTTTTTT.

A remark on this clonotype: At one end, the junction sequence differs from germline, possibly due to a read error. The rearrangement joins TRBV3-1 to TRBJ2-3; D call uncertain. Germline CDR1 LGHDT, CDR2 YNNKEL (reference sequence). CDR3 length: 13 amino acids. The CDR3 DNA is TGTGCCAGCAGCCAGCGACCTACAGATACGCAGTACTTT. It codes for CASSQRPTDTQYF.

This clonotype was seen repeatedly, ten times or more. V gene TRBV20-1 combines with J gene TRBJ2-7; D tentatively reads TRBD1 or TRBD2 (6 bases each). CDR1 is DFQATT and CDR2 is SNEGSKA in the germline V gene (reference sequence). The CDR3 runs 14 residues. V was clipped by 3 bases and J by 1 base, with 13 bases between them. CDR3 residues: CSARAGHSSYEQYV. CDR3 bases: TGCAGTGCTAGGGCGGGACATTCATCCTACGAGCAGTACGTC.

The V gene is TRBV7-2, the J gene TRBJ1-1; TRBD1 aligns across 9 bases. The V gene's germline CDR1 is SGHTA and CDR2 FQGNSA. With V trimmed by 5 bases and J by 11 bases, 12 bases remained unmatched. The CDR3 has 14 amino acids. CDR3 amino acids: CASSLYTGGATAFF. The CDR3 region has the DNA TGTGCCAGCAGCCTCTACACAGGGGGCGCGACCGCTTTCTTT.

This clonotype was recorded at least ten times. The chain is built from TRBV4-2 and TRBJ2-6, with TRBD2 identical over 8 bases. J gave up 0 bases and V 1 base, and 8 bases lay outside the gene matches. In germline, CDR1 is LGHNA, CDR2 YNFKEQ. The CDR3 has 19 amino acids. The CDR3 sequence: CASSQVTAGAVSGANVLTF. The CDR3 bases are TGTGCCAGCAGCCAAGTAACAGCGGGGGCCGTCTCTGGGGCCAACGTCCTGACTTTC.

This rearrangement joins TRBV10-3 to TRBJ2-1; D possibly corresponds to TRBD2 (6 bases). The germline gives CDR1 ENHRY, CDR2 SYGVKD. The CDR3 consists of 16 residues. V shed 3 bases and J shed 0 bases, with 12 bases lying between them. The CDR3 region is CAISDWAGSSYNEQFF. DNA for the CDR3: TGTGCCATCAGTGATTGGGCGGGGAGCTCCTACAATGAGCAGTTCTTC.

V gene TRBV29-1 combines with J gene TRBJ2-3; D is ambiguous. V lost 4 bases to trimming and J lost 8 bases, with 10 bases between them. The germline V gene has CDR1 SQVTM and CDR2 ANQGSEA. CDR3 size: 11 residues. CDR3 amino acids: CSVGRVGTQYF. As DNA, the CDR3 is TGCAGCGTTGGAAGGGTGGGTACGCAGTATTTT.

This clonotype was seen more than once but under ten times. The gene calls are TRBV5-4 and TRBJ2-3; 9 bases align to TRBD2. J lost 2 bases, V lost 2 bases, and 3 bases had no gene match. The CDR3 runs to 15 residues. CDR1 and CDR2 from the germline V gene are SGHNT and YYREEE (reference sequence). The chain's CDR3 is CASSFSGGHTDTQYF. The CDR3 bases are TGTGCCAGCAGCTTCAGCGGGGGGCACACAGATACGCAGTATTTT.

In its sample, this clonotype was seen many times. The chain recombines TRBV12-3 or TRBV12-4 with TRBJ2-3; D unresolved. Trimming left V 5 bases short and J 6 bases short, with 18 bases between. This CDR3 is built from 15 residues. The CDR3 loop is CASSPPGPQSDTQYF. Here the CDR3 DNA reads TGTGCCAGCAGTCCCCCAGGCCCCCAATCGGATACGCAGTATTTT.

The chain has TRBV15 and TRBJ1-4; weak D call: TRBD1 (5 bases). CDR3 length equals 13 residues. The V and J ends lost 3 bases and 7 bases respectively, with 9 bases between them. The germline CDR1 and CDR2 sequences are LNHNV and YYDKDF (reference sequence). CDR3 protein: CATSRARGEKLFF. DNA of the CDR3: TGTGCCACCAGCAGGGCAAGGGGTGAAAAACTGTTTTTT.

This clonotype has at least ten counts. V and J are TRBV7-2 and TRBJ1-1; D is possibly TRBD1 (5 bases). Per the germline V gene, CDR1 is SGHTA and CDR2 is FQGNSA. Between the trimmed V and J ends, which lost 2 bases and 5 bases, there was a span of 12 bases. The CDR3 is 14 amino acids. CDR3 coding DNA: TGTGCCAGCAGCTTACGTGGGAGGGGTACTGAAGCTTTCTTT. It specifies CASSLRGRGTEAFF.

The chain joins TRBV5-4 to TRBJ2-2, with D maybe TRBD1 (5 bases). CDR1 is SGHNT and CDR2 is YYREEE in the germline V gene (reference sequence). The CDR3 totals 16 residues. V was shortened by 0 bases and J by 2 bases, with 11 bases between the two germline ends. The CDR3 DNA sequence: TGTGCCAGCAGCTTGGCTGGGGCGGTAAACACCGGGGAGCTGTTTTTT. Protein product: CASSLAGAVNTGELFF. The whole variable domain, remainder taken from reference TRBV5-4 and TRBJ2-2, is ETGVTQSPTHLIKTRGQQVTLRCSSQSGHNTVSWYQQALGQGPQFIFQYYREEENGRGNFPPRFSGLQFPNYSSELNVNALELDDSALYLCASSLAGAVNTGELFFGEGSRLTVL.

The rearrangement links TRBV29-1 to TRBJ2-2, with 9 bases that match TRBD2. The CDR3 sequence is 16 residues long. Trimming cost V 5 bases and J 6 bases; bases outside gene matches: 13. Looked up from germline, CDR1 is SQVTM and CDR2 is ANQGSEA. The CDR3 here is CSVISFGSGGAGELFF. DNA of the CDR3: TGCAGCGTTATCAGTTTTGGTAGCGGGGGAGCCGGGGAGCTGTTTTTT.

This clonotype occurred many times. The chain employs TRBV10-3 and TRBJ2-3; D unclear. This CDR3 contains 16 residues. CDR1 is ENHRY, CDR2 SYGVKD, per germline. Trimming removed 3 bases from V and 0 bases from J, with 13 bases in between. CDR3 DNA sequence: TGTGCCATCAGTGAAACCATTGGGCAGAGCACAGATACGCAGTATTTT. This gives the protein CAISETIGQSTDTQYF.